These 18 T cell receptor beta chains originate from one sample sequenced in a study of cytomegalovirus exposure and HLA in healthy donors. It was with 60 Vbeta and 13 Jbeta primers that the PCR ran. Method: immunoSEQ multiplex PCR; TCRdb's copy keeps in-frame clones and lacks some. Of about 140,000 clones in the sample, 55% to 80% were seen once. Material for sequencing was PBMCs. Every receptor here comes from a human donor in good health.

This clone was seen just once. The junction shows a germline mismatch at one end, possibly a read error. This chain connects TRBV11-3 to TRBJ2-7, with 11 nucleotides matching TRBD2. This CDR3 comprises 15 residues. From germline, CDR1 is SGHNT and CDR2 YENEEA. As DNA, the CDR3 is TGTGCCAGCAGGTTAGGTACTAGCGGGAGCTACGAGCAGTACTTC. It specifies CASRLGTSGSYEQYF.

The chain joins TRBV10-3 to TRBJ1-2; 9 bases align to TRBD1. J was trimmed by 4 bases and V by 7 bases; bases with no gene match: 10. The CDR3 covers 15 residues. Germline CDR1 ENHRY, CDR2 SYGVKD. The CDR3 region has the DNA TGTGCCATCACCATGGGACAGGGAAATTCCTATGGCTACACCTTC. Protein: CAITMGQGNSYGYTF.

CDR3 residues: CASSLWGTGYQPQHF. CDR3 nucleotides: TGTGCCAGCAGTTTATGGGGGACAGGGTATCAGCCCCAGCATTTT. This chain links TRBV28 with TRBJ1-5; 9 bases are shared with TRBD1. The germline CDR1 and CDR2 sequences are MDHEN and SYDVKM. CDR3 length: 15 amino acids. V lost 0 bases, J lost 5 bases, and 2 bases stayed unmatched.

The CDR3 here is CASKRVSTDTQYF. CDR3 nucleotide sequence: TGTGCCAGCAAGCGGGTTAGCACAGATACGCAGTATTTT. V usage is TRBV6-5 and J usage is TRBJ2-3; TRBD2 is a possible D gene (6 bases). V dropped 7 bases and J dropped 0 bases, with 8 bases sitting between them. Germline CDR1 reads MNHEY; CDR2 reads SVGAGI. The CDR3 runs to 13 residues.

The count of this clone is one. This chain uses TRBV9 with TRBJ2-1; 9 nucleotides match TRBD1. Germline trimming cut 0 bases from V and 8 bases from J; bases unmatched to any gene: 15. CDR1 is SGDLS and CDR2 is YYNGEE in the germline V gene. CDR3 length: 18 residues. The CDR3 DNA reads as TGTGCCAGCAGCGTAGGCCACCTGGGACAGGGTATGAGCGATGAGCAGTTCTTC. Its translation: CASSVGHLGQGMSDEQFF.

This clone was observed a handful of times. The chain recombines TRBV5-1 with TRBJ2-2; 7 bases are shared with TRBD1. Germline CDR1 reads SGHRS; CDR2 reads YFSETQ. With 4 bases clipped from V and 1 base from J, the junction kept 10 bases outside the gene matches. The CDR3 sequence is 17 residues long. In DNA form, the CDR3 reads TGCGCCAGCAGCAGGGAACCAGGGGGAAGGAACACCGGGGAGCTGTTTTTT. Protein product: CASSREPGGRNTGELFF.

CDR3 sequence (DNA): TGTGCCAGCAGTCGACGACTAGCGAAGAGCACAGATACGCAGTATTTT. Protein sequence: CASSRRLAKSTDTQYF. The rearrangement uses TRBV27 and TRBJ2-3, with TRBD2 identical over 8 bases. The CDR3 sequence is 16 residues long. V trimming: 5 bases; J trimming: 0 bases; junction bases outside the gene matches: 7. The germline V gene encodes CDR1 MNHEY and CDR2 SMNVEV (reference sequence).

This clone was observed a single time. The chain has TRBV30 and TRBJ1-1; no definite D call. V was clipped by 0 bases and J by 7 bases, with 9 bases between them. The CDR3 totals 12 residues. CDR1 and CDR2 (germline): GTSNPN, SVGIG (reference sequence). The DNA of the CDR3 is TGTGCCTGGAGTGTGGAGGGAATTGAAGCTTTCTTT. Translating gives CAWSVEGIEAFF.

This chain links TRBV1 with TRBJ2-1; TRBD2 reflects the table's D call only, with no check against the DNA. TRBV1 is described as a pseudogene. The CDR3 is 13 amino acids. The CDR3 DNA is TGCACCAGCAGCTACCAAGCGTACAATGAGCAGTTCTTC. Amino acids: CTSSYQAYNEQFF.

This clone was found once. The V and J genes are TRBV4-1 and TRBJ1-5; the D is unclear. V was pared by 5 bases and J by 5 bases, with 19 bases between. This CDR3 has 16 residues. Germline V gene sequence: CDR1 MGHRA, CDR2 YSYEKL. Here the CDR3 reads CASSAPSGGRHQPQHF. Written as DNA, the CDR3 is TGCGCCAGCAGCGCACCTTCTGGAGGGCGCCATCAGCCCCAGCATTTT.

This chain joins TRBV5-1 and TRBJ2-6; 13 nucleotides line up with TRBD2. Germline V lookup: CDR1 SGHRS, CDR2 YFSETQ. V shed 4 bases and J 0 bases; nucleotides not matched to a gene: 10. The CDR3 has 20 residues. The DNA of the CDR3 is TGCGCCAGCAGCCCTGGACTAGCGGGGGCAATAGCCTCTGGGGCCAACGTCCTGACTTTC. Its protein is CASSPGLAGAIASGANVLTF.

J is TRBJ2-7 and V is TRBV6-4, with TRBD2 identical over 9 bases. Germline V gives CDR1 MRHNA, CDR2 SNTAGT. The CDR3 length is 14 residues. The trim removed 7 bases at V and 6 bases at J, leaving 10 bases unmatched. The CDR3 DNA sequence: TGTGCCAGCAAAGGGGTTAGCGGGAGTTGCGAGCAGTACTTC. Its protein product is CASKGVSGSCEQYF.

The chain uses TRBV6-5 and TRBJ2-5; TRBD2 is a possible D gene (5 bases). The CDR3 length is 14 residues. Germline V lookup: CDR1 MNHEY, CDR2 SVGAGI. V was pared by 5 bases and J by 7 bases, with 17 bases between. In nucleotides, the CDR3 is TGTGCCAGCAGTGGCGGACTCCTCCTTGGGACCCAGTACTTC. Translating it yields CASSGGLLLGTQYF.

The chain joins TRBV4-1 to TRBJ1-3; tentative D call: TRBD1 (6 bases). V lost 0 bases and J lost 2, with 11 bases in between. Germline-derived CDR1 and CDR2 are MGHRA and YSYEKL. This CDR3 comprises 16 residues. The CDR3 sequence is CASSQEWWGPGNTIYF. CDR3 bases: TGCGCCAGCAGCCAAGAATGGTGGGGGCCTGGAAACACCATATATTTT.

J is TRBJ2-3 and V is TRBV7-2, with D maybe TRBD2 (5 bases). Between the trimmed V and J ends, which lost 2 bases and 0 bases, there was a span of 9 bases. Germline-derived CDR1 and CDR2 are SGHTA and FQGNSA. This CDR3 contains 15 residues. The CDR3 nucleotides read TGTGCCAGCAGCTTAATAGGAGGCAGCACAGATACGCAGTATTTT. Translating gives CASSLIGGSTDTQYF.

The chain combines TRBV9 with TRBJ2-3; a weak D match, TRBD2 (6 bases). Trimming removed 0 bases from V and 4 bases from J, with 12 bases in between. The CDR3 sequence is 15 residues long. Looked up from germline, CDR1 is SGDLS and CDR2 is YYNGEE. DNA of the CDR3: TGTGCCAGCAGCGTAGCGGGAGCCCCCCCAGATACGCAGTATTTT. This translates into CASSVAGAPPDTQYF.

J is TRBJ2-1 and V is TRBV11-3, with 11 bases fitting TRBD2. The J segment lost 10 bases and the V segment lost 1 base, leaving 3 bases of the junction unmatched. This CDR3 has 14 amino acids. CDR1 and CDR2 from the germline V gene are SGHNT and YENEEA. The CDR3 DNA is TGTGCCAGCAGCTTAGTAGCGGGAGGGCGGGAGCAGTTCTTC. Its protein is CASSLVAGGREQFF.

The chain uses TRBV7-9 and TRBJ2-2; D might be TRBD2 (6 bases). V was cut by 3 bases and J by 6 bases, with 11 bases left in between. Germline V gene data show CDR1 as SEHNR and CDR2 as FQNEAQ (reference sequence). This CDR3 region has 14 residues. CDR3 bases: TGTGCCAGCAGCTTTGAGTCTAGCGCCGGGGAGCTGTTTTTT. This translates into CASSFESSAGELFF.